This T cell receptor beta chain is from a study of T-cell reconstitution after alpha-beta-depleted transplantation in children. This clonotype was seen many times. Its matching antigen is unknown. V was trimmed by 0 bases and J by 6 bases, leaving 13 bases between them. Germline loops: CDR1 SGDLS, CDR2 YYNGEE. The CDR3 extends over 15 amino acids. Using unique molecular identifiers, the investigators prepared the TCRbeta library. Via MiXCR, TCRdb re-called the PCR reads, giving one row per CDR3 protein. In the table there are 45,000 to 55,000 distinct CDR3 sequences, about 9.3% of which are singletons. General observations from the study: Surviving recipient T cells and thymic progenitors produced the high day-60 TCRbeta diversity seen in some patients.

This TCR derives from a male patient aged 2 to 9 who had a stem cell transplant for chronic granulomatous disease, so the T cells may come from the graft donor. The V gene is TRBV9, the J gene TRBJ2-4; D not resolved. Sequences were derived from PBMCs, mostly from graft donor cells, sampled 60 days after TCRalphabeta/CD19-depleted stem cell transplant. The CDR3 DNA reads as TGTGCCAGCAGCGTAGATTGGCGGCCCAGAAACATTCAGTACTTC. Its translation is CASSVDWRPRNIQYF. Filled out from reference TRBV9 and TRBJ2-4, the complete variable domain reads DSGVTQTPKHLITATGQRVTLRCSPRSGDLSVYWYQQSLDQGLQFLIQYYNGEERAKGNILERFSAQQFPDLHSELNLSSLELGDSALYFCASSVDWRPRNIQYFGAGTRLSVL.